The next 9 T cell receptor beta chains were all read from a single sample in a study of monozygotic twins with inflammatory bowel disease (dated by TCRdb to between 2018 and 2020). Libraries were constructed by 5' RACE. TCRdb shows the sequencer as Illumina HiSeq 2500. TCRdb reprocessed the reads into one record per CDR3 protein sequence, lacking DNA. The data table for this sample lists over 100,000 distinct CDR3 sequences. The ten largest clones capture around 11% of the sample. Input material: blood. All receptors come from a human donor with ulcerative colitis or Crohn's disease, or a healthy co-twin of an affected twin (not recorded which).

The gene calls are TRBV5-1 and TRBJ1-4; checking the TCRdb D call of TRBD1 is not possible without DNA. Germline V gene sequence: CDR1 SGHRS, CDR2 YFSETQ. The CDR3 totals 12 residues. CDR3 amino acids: CASSSPLEKLFF.

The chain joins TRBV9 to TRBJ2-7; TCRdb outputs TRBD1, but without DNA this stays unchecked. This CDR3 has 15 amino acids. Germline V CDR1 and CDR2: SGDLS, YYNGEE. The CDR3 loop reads CASNVGTGFTYEQYF.

The CDR3 sequence: CASSQDPTRYEQYF. The chain recombines TRBV4-1 with TRBJ2-7; TCRdb gives TRBD2 as the D gene, but with no DNA this cannot be confirmed. The CDR3 extends over 14 amino acids. The V gene's germline CDR1 is MGHRA and CDR2 YSYEKL.

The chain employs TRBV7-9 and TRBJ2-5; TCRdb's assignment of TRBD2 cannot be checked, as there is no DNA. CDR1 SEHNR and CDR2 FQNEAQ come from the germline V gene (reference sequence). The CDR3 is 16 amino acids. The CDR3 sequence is CASSLGSSGPAGTQYF.

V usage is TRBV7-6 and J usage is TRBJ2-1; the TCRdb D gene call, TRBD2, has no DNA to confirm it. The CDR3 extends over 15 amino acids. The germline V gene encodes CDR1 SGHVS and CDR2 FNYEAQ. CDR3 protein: CASSSTSGRGNEQFF. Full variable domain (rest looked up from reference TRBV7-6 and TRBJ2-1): GAGVSQSPRYKVTKRGQDVALRCDPISGHVSLYWYRQALGQGPEFLTYFNYEAQQDKSGLPNDRFSAERPEGSISTLTIQRTEQRDSAMYRCASSSTSGRGNEQFFGPGTRLTVL.

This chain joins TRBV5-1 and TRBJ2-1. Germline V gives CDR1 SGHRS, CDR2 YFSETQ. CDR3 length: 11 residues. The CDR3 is CASSLDSEQFF. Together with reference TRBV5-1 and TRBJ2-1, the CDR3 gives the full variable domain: KAGVTQTPRYLIKTRGQQVTLSCSPISGHRSVSWYQQTPGQGLQFLFEYFSETQRNKGNFPGRFSGRQFSNSRSEMNVSTLELGDSALYLCASSLDSEQFFGPGTRLTVL.

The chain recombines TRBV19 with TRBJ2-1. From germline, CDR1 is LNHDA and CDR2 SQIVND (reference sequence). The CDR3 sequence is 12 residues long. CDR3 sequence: CASSTPINEQFF.

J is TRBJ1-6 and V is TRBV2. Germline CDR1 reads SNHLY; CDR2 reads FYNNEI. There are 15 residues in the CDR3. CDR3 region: CASTQESSYNSPLHF.

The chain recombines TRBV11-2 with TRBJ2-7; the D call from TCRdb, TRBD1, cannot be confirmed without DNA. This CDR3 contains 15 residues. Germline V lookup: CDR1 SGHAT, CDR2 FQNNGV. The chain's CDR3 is CASSLETGDWNEQYF.